The rows below give T cell receptor beta chains drawn from one sample of a study of molecular identifiers for immune sequencing clone quantification. One entry per CDR3 protein, called by TCRdb with MiXCR from the PCR reads. Among over 600,000 distinct CDR3 sequences listed, approximately 20% were seen once. Sequenced input: naive CD8+ T cells from blood, with Jurkat cell RNA spiked in. These TCRs come from a human donor in good health. Some libraries in this study had Jurkat cell RNA spiked in. Each CDR3 is given with its conserved first and last residue.

j_call,v_call,cdr3_aa
TRBJ2-1,TRBV20-1,CSARDWTSGLNEQFF
TRBJ2-7,TRBV7-2,CASSFGRHYEQYF
TRBJ1-2,TRBV30,CAWSVPGINAYFGYTF
TRBJ1-6,TRBV2,CAIRWQDVSPLHF
TRBJ2-3,TRBV4-3,CASSQDRITGPNTDTQYF
TRBJ2-7,TRBV24-1,CAIGTGVEQYF
TRBJ2-7,TRBV6-5,CASSYSVGQDSYEQYF
TRBJ2-7,TRBV27,CASSFTGASYEQYF
TRBJ2-7,TRBV20-1,CSARDLKGLVSYEQYF
TRBJ2-7,TRBV7-2,CASSPNRDRGPYEQYF
TRBJ2-7,TRBV19,CASSIGPGGYEQYF
TRBJ2-7,TRBV7-9,CATNGRELDEQYF
TRBJ2-1,TRBV15,CATSRDLGHNNEQFF
TRBJ2-7,TRBV24-1,CATSDPAVASGSHPYEQYF
TRBJ2-2,TRBV20-1,CSALDSSTGELFF
TRBJ1-1,TRBV24-1,CATSDSKREAFF
TRBJ2-7,TRBV20-1,CSAVGTESYEQYF
TRBJ1-1,TRBV6-5,CASSVDTEAFF
TRBJ1-4,TRBV6-5,CASSQTTGVREKLFF